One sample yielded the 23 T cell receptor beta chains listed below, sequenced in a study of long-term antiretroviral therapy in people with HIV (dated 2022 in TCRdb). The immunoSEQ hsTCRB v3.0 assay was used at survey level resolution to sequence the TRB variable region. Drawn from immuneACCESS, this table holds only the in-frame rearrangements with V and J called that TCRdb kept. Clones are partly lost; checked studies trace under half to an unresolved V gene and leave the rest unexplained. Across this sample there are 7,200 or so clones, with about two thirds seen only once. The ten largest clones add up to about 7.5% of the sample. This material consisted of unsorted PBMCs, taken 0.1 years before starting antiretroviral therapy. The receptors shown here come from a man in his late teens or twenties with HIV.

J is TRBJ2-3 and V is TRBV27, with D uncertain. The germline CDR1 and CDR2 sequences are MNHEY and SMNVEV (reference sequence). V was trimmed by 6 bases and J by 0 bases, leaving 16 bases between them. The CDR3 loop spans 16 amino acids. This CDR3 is CASSLILGVSTDTQYF. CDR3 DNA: TGTGCCAGCAGCCTTATCCTCGGAGTCAGCACAGATACGCAGTATTTT.

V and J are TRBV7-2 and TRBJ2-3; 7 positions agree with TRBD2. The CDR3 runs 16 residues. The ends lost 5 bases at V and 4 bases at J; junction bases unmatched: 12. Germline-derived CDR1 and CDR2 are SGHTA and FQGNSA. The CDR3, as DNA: TGTGCCAGCAGCGAATACGGGACTATAGCCCCAGATACGCAGTATTTT. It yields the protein CASSEYGTIAPDTQYF. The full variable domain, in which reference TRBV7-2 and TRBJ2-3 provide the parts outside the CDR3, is GAGVSQSPSNKVTEKGKDVELRCDPISGHTALYWYRQSLGQGLEFLIYFQGNSAPDKSGLPSDRFSAERTGGSVSTLTIQRTQQEDSAVYLCASSEYGTIAPDTQYFGPGTRLTVL.

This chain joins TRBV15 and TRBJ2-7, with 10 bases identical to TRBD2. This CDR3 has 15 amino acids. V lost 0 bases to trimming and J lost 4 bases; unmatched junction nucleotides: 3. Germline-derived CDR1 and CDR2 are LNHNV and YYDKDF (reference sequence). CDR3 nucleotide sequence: TGTGCCACCAGCAGAGAAGTAGCGGGGGGATACGAGCAGTACTTC. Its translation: CATSREVAGGYEQYF. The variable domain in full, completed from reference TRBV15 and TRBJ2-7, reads DAMVIQNPRYQVTQFGKPVTLSCSQTLNHNVMYWYQQKSSQAPKLLFHYYDKDFNNEADTPDNFQSRRPNTSFCFLDIRSPGLGDTAMYLCATSREVAGGYEQYFGPGTRLTVT.

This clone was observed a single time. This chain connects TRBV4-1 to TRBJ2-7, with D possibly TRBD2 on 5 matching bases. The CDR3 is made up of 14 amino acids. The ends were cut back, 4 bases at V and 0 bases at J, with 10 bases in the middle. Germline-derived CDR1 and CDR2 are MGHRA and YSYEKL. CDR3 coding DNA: TGCGCCAGCAGCCGAATCGGGGTCTCCTACGAGCAGTACGTC. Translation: CASSRIGVSYEQYV.

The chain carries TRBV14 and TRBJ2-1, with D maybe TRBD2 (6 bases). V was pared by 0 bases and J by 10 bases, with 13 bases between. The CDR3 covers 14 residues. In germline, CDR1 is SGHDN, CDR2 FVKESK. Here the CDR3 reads CASSQDGPGLEQFF. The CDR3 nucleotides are TGTGCCAGCAGCCAAGATGGGCCGGGACTGGAGCAGTTCTTC.

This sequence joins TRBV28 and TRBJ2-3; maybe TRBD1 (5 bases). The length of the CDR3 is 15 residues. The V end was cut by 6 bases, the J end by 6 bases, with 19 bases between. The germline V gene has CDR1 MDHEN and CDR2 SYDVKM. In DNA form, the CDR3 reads TGTGCCAGCAGAGACCCCAGGGCGGCGGCTGATACGCAGTATTTT. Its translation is CASRDPRAAADTQYF.

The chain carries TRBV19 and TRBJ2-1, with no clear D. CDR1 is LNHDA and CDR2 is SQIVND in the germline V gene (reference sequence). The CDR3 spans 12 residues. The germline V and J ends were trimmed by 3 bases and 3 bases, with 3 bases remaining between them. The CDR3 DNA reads TGTGCCAGTAGTATGGGCTACAATGAGCAGTTCTTC. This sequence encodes CASSMGYNEQFF.

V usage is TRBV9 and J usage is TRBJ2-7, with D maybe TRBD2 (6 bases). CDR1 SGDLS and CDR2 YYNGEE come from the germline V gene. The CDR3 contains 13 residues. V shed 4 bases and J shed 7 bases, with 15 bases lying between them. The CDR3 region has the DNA TGTGCCAGCAGCCTCATGTTGGAGGGTGAGCAGTACTTC. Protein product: CASSLMLEGEQYF.

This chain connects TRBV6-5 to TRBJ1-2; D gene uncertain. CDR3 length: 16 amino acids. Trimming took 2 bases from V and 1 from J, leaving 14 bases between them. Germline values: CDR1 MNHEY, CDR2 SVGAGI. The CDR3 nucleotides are TGTGCCAGCAGTTACGGGAACGGCGGGGATAACTATGGCTACACCTTC. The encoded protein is CASSYGNGGDNYGYTF.

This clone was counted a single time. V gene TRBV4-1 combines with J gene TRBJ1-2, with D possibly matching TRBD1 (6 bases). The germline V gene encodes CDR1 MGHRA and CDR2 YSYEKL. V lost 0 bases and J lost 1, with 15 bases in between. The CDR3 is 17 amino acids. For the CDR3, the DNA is TGCGCCAGCAGCCAAGATCGGGGGGGGCCGGGTAACTATGGCTACACCTTC. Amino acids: CASSQDRGGPGNYGYTF.

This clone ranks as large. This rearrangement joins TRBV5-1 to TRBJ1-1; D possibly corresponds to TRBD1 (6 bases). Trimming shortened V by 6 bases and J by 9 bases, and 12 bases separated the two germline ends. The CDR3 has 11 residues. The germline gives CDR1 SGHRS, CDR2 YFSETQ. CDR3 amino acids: CASIRGGQAFF. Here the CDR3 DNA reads TGCGCCAGCATCCGAGGGGGGCAAGCTTTCTTT.

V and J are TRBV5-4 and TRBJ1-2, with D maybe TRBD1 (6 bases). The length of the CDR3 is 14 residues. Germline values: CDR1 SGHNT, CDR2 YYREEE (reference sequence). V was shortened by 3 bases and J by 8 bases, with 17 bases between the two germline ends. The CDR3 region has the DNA TGTGCCAGCAGCTCCCCCCCAGGGGCGGGGGGCTACACCTTC. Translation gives CASSSPPGAGGYTF.

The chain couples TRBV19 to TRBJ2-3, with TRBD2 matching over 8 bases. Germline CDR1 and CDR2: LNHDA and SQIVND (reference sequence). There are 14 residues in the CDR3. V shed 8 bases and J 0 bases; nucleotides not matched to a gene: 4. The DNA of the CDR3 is TGTGCCAGTCAAACTAGCGGTAGCACAGATACGCAGTATTTT. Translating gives CASQTSGSTDTQYF. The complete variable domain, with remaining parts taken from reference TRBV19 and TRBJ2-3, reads DGGITQSPKYLFRKEGQNVTLSCEQNLNHDAMYWYRQDPGQGLRLIYYSQIVNDFQKGDIAEGYSVSREKKESFPLTVTSAQKNPTAFYLCASQTSGSTDTQYFGPGTRLTVL.

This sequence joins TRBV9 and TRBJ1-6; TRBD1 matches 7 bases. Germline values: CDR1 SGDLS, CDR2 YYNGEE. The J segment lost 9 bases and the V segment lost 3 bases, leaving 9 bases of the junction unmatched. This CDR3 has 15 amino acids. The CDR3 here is CASSASQGSRSPLHF. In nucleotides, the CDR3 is TGTGCCAGCAGCGCCTCACAGGGGTCACGTTCACCCCTCCACTTT.

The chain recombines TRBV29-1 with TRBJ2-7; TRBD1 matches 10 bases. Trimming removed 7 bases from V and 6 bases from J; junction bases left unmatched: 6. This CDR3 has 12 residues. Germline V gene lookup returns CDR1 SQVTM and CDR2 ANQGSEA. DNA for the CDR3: TGCAGCGGCGGGACAGGGGATAGCGAGCAGTACTTC. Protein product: CSGGTGDSEQYF.

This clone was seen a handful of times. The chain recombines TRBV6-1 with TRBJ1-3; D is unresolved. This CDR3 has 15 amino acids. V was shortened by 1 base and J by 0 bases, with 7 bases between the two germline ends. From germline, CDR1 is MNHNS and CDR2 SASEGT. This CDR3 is CASSEGEGSGNTIYF. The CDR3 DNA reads TGTGCCAGCAGTGAAGGGGAGGGCTCTGGAAACACCATATATTTT.

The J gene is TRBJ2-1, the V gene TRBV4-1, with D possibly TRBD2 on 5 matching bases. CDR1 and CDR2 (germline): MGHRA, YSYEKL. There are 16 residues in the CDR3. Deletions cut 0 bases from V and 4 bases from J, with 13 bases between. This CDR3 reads CASSQDSRLPYNEQFF. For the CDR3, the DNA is TGCGCCAGCAGCCAAGATTCTAGACTACCTTACAATGAGCAGTTCTTC.

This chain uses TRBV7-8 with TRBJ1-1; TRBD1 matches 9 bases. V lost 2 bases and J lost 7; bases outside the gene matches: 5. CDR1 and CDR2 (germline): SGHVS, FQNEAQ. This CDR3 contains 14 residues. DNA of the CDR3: TGTGCCAGCAGCTTACGGACAGGGGCGGATGAAGCTTTCTTT. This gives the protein CASSLRTGADEAFF.

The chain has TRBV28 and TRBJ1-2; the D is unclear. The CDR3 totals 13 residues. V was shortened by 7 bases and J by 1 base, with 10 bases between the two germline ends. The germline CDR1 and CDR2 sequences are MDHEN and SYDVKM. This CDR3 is CASTSRFNYGYTF. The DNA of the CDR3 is TGTGCCAGCACTTCGCGGTTTAACTATGGCTACACCTTC.

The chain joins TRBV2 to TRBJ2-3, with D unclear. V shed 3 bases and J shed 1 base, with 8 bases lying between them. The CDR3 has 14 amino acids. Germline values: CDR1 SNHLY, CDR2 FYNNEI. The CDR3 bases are TGTGCCAGCAGTGAGTCGGTGGGCACAGATACGCAGTATTTT. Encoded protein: CASSESVGTDTQYF. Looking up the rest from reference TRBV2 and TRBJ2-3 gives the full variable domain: EPEVTQTPSHQVTQMGQEVILRCVPISNHLYFYWYRQILGQKVEFLVSFYNNEISEKSEIFDDQFSVERPDGSNFTLKIRSTKLEDSAMYFCASSESVGTDTQYFGPGTRLTVL.

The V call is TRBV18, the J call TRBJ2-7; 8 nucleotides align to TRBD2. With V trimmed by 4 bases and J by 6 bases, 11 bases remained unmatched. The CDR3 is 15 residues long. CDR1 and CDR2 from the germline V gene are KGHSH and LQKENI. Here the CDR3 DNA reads TGTGCCAGCTCACTTAGCGGGGTTTTCTCAGGCGAGCAGTACTTC. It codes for CASSLSGVFSGEQYF.

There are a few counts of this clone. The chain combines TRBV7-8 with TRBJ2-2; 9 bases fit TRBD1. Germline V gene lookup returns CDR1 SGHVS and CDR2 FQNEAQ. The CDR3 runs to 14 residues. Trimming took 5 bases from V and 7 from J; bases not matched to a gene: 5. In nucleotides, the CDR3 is TGTGCCAGCAGCCCAAGACAGGGGGACGGGGAGCTGTTTTTT. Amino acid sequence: CASSPRQGDGELFF. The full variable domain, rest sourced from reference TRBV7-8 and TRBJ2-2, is GAGVSQSPRYKVAKRGQDVALRCDPISGHVSLFWYQQALGQGPEFLTYFQNEAQLDKSGLPSDRFFAERPEGSVSTLKIQRTQQEDSAVYLCASSPRQGDGELFFGEGSRLTVL.

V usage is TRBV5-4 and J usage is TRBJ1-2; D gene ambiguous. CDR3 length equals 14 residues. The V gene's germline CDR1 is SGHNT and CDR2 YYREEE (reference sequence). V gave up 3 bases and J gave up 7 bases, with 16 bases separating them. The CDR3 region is CASSSTTDPSGYTF. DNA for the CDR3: TGTGCCAGCAGCTCAACTACGGACCCGAGTGGCTACACCTTC.